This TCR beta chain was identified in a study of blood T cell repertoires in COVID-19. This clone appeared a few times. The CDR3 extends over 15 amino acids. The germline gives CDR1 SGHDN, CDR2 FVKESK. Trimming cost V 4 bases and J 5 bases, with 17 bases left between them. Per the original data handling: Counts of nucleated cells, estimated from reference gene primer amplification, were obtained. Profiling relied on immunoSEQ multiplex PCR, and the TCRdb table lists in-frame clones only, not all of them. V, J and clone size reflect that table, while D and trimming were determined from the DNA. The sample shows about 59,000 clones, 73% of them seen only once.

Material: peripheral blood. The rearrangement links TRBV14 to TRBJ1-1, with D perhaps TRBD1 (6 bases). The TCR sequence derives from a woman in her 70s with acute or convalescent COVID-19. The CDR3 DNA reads TGTGCCAGCAGCCGGGGGGGCGGGTTTAGAACTGAAGCTTTCTTT. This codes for CASSRGGGFRTEAFF.